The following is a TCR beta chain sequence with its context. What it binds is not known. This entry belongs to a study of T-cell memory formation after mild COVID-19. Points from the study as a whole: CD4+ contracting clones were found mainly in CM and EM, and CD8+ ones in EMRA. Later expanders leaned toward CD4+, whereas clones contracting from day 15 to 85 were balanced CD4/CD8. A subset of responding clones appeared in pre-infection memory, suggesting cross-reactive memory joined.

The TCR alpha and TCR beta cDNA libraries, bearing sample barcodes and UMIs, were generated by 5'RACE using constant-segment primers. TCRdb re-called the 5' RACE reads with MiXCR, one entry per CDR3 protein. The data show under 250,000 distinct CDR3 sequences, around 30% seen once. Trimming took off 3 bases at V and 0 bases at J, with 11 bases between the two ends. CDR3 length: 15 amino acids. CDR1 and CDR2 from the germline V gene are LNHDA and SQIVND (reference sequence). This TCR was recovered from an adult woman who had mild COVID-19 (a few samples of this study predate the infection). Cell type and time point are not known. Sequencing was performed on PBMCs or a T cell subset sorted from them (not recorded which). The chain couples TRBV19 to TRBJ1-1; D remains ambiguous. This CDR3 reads CASSISGNLNTEAFF. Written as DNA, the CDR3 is TGTGCCAGTAGTATTTCGGGTAATCTGAACACTGAAGCTTTCTTT.